These T cell receptor beta chains were read from a single sample in a study of spatial heterogeneity in lung cancer. One entry per CDR3 protein results from TCRdb running MiXCR on the 5' RACE reads. The sample lists roughly 120,000 distinct CDR3 sequences, 12% occurring once. The material sequenced was PBMCs, taken at follow-up. Every receptor here comes from a male donor with early-stage non-small cell lung cancer. CDR3s include the opening cysteine and the closing phenylalanine or tryptophan. Fields, in order: D gene, V gene, J gene, clone size, CDR3 protein, CDR3 DNA. The D gene is left open where the match is weak. Clone size appears in some rows only: once, few, many, or a class for an expanded clone.

D: TRBD2; V: TRBV10-3; J: TRBJ2-1; size: few; CDR3: CAISWEGNEQFF; DNA: TGTGCCATCAGTTGGGAGGGAAATGAGCAGTTCTTC
D: TRBD1; V: TRBV5-1; J: TRBJ1-3; size: few; CDR3: CASSHGTGAGNTIYF; DNA: TGCGCCAGCAGCCACGGGACAGGGGCTGGAAACACCATATATTTT
D: -; V: TRBV20-1; J: TRBJ2-1; size: -; CDR3: CSARRGPFKGDNEQFF; DNA: TGCAGTGCTAGGAGGGGACCCTTCAAAGGGGACAATGAGCAGTTCTTC
D: -; V: TRBV11-2; J: TRBJ2-3; size: once; CDR3: CASSPLWGELTDTQYF; DNA: TGTGCCAGCAGCCCCCTATGGGGGGAACTCACAGATACGCAGTATTTT
D: -; V: TRBV6-5; J: TRBJ2-1; size: -; CDR3: CASQGRGHNEQFF; DNA: TGTGCCTCTCAGGGGCGGGGACACAATGAGCAGTTCTTC
D: -; V: TRBV4-1; J: TRBJ2-3; size: few; CDR3: CASSQSATGSTDTQYF; DNA: TGCGCCAGCAGCCAATCTGCCACAGGGAGTACAGATACGCAGTATTTT
D: -; V: TRBV6-1; J: TRBJ2-4; size: few; CDR3: CASSEASSTLAKNIQYF; DNA: TGTGCCAGCAGTGAAGCTTCCAGTACCCTAGCCAAAAACATTCAGTACTTC
D: -; V: TRBV20-1; J: TRBJ1-5; size: -; CDR3: CSARDQWGGGQPQHF; DNA: TGCAGTGCTAGAGACCAGTGGGGTGGAGGTCAGCCCCAGCATTTT
D: TRBD1; V: TRBV9; J: TRBJ2-3; size: many; CDR3: CASTVGGLGTDTQYF; DNA: TGTGCCAGCACCGTAGGGGGCTTGGGGACAGATACGCAGTATTTT
D: TRBD2; V: TRBV5-1; J: TRBJ2-1; size: many; CDR3: CASSSVSGLAGEYNEQFF; DNA: TGCGCCAGCAGCTCCGTTAGTGGGCTAGCGGGGGAATACAATGAGCAGTTCTTC
D: TRBD1; V: TRBV28; J: TRBJ1-2; size: many; CDR3: CASSPGGTGSFYGYTF; DNA: TGTGCCAGCAGTCCCGGTGGGACAGGGTCTTTCTATGGCTACACCTTC
D: TRBD2; V: TRBV3-1; J: TRBJ2-7; size: few; CDR3: CASSQESGGPYEQYF; DNA: TGTGCCAGCAGCCAAGAAAGCGGGGGGCCGTACGAGCAGTACTTC
D: -; V: TRBV14; J: TRBJ1-6; size: few; CDR3: CASSLNSYNSPLHF; DNA: TGTGCCAGCAGCCTTAACTCCTATAATTCACCCCTCCACTTT
D: TRBD2; V: TRBV27; J: TRBJ2-5; size: few; CDR3: CASRPGLAREETQYF; DNA: TGTGCCAGCAGACCCGGACTAGCGCGTGAAGAGACCCAGTACTTC
D: TRBD1; V: TRBV7-9; J: TRBJ1-1; size: few; CDR3: CASSHRGVLGTEAFF; DNA: TGTGCCAGCAGCCACAGGGGAGTCTTGGGCACTGAAGCTTTCTTT
D: -; V: TRBV9; J: TRBJ2-7; size: many; CDR3: CASSPAFGTPGEQYF; DNA: TGTGCCAGCAGCCCCGCATTCGGGACACCGGGCGAGCAGTACTTC
D: -; V: TRBV10-3; J: TRBJ2-4; size: few; CDR3: CAISESINAKNIQYF; DNA: TGTGCCATCAGTGAGTCAATAAATGCCAAAAACATTCAGTACTTC
D: -; V: TRBV5-1; J: TRBJ2-1; size: many; CDR3: CASSSGRWDEQFF; DNA: TGCGCCAGCAGCTCCGGGCGTTGGGATGAGCAGTTCTTC
D: -; V: TRBV20-1; J: TRBJ2-3; size: -; CDR3: CSAPGIRGGQGDTQYF; DNA: TGCAGTGCTCCCGGCATTCGTGGGGGCCAGGGAGATACGCAGTATTTT
D: TRBD1; V: TRBV19; J: TRBJ1-5; size: -; CDR3: CASTNPGTGLYSNQPQHF; DNA: TGTGCCAGTACAAATCCCGGGACAGGACTTTATAGCAATCAGCCCCAGCATTTT
D: -; V: TRBV27; J: TRBJ1-6; size: -; CDR3: CASSLSGQSSYNSPLHF; DNA: TGTGCCAGCAGTTTATCGGGCCAGAGCTCCTATAATTCACCCCTCCACTTT
D: -; V: TRBV10-3; J: TRBJ2-3; size: few; CDR3: CAISELSPDTQYF; DNA: TGTGCCATCAGTGAGTTAAGTCCCGATACGCAGTATTTT
D: -; V: TRBV20-1; J: TRBJ2-3; size: few; CDR3: CSARGTGTDTQYF; DNA: TGCAGTGCTAGAGGGACGGGCACAGATACGCAGTATTTT
D: -; V: TRBV7-9; J: TRBJ1-1; size: -; CDR3: CASSPRGALTEAFF; DNA: TGTGCCAGCAGCCCTAGGGGGGCGCTTACTGAAGCTTTCTTT
D: -; V: TRBV28; J: TRBJ2-7; size: many; CDR3: CATKGGGPYEQYF; DNA: TGTGCCACCAAGGGAGGGGGACCTTACGAGCAGTACTTC
D: -; V: TRBV2; J: TRBJ2-3; size: few; CDR3: CASSVEGYTDTQYF; DNA: TGTGCCAGCAGTGTGGAAGGTTACACAGATACGCAGTATTTT
D: TRBD1; V: TRBV7-2; J: TRBJ2-1; size: many; CDR3: CASSFGDRAGNEQFF; DNA: TGTGCCAGCAGCTTCGGGGACAGGGCTGGGAATGAGCAGTTCTTC
D: -; V: TRBV6-2/TRBV6-3; J: TRBJ2-1; size: few; CDR3: CASSPTTRTEQFF; DNA: TGTGCCAGCAGTCCGACAACTAGGACTGAGCAGTTCTTC
D: -; V: TRBV10-3; J: TRBJ1-3; size: -; CDR3: CAISQGLSGNTIYF; DNA: TGTGCCATCTCGCAGGGTCTCTCTGGAAACACCATATATTTT
D: TRBD1; V: TRBV20-1; J: TRBJ2-3; size: -; CDR3: CSARDGGTGTTLRYF; DNA: TGCAGTGCTAGAGATGGGGGGACAGGGACCACCCTGCGGTATTTT
D: -; V: TRBV20-1; J: TRBJ1-2; size: few; CDR3: CSVRDRHANYGYTF; DNA: TGCAGTGTGAGGGATAGACACGCTAACTATGGCTACACCTTC